The T cell receptor beta chain described here comes from a study of T cells in tuberculosis. Background on the study: Sequenced TCRs come from CD1B-GMM tetramer-binding T cells.

The V gene's germline CDR1 is MGHRA and CDR2 YSYEKL. V was clipped by 0 bases and J by 5 bases, with 10 bases between them. The CDR3 is made up of 14 amino acids. This clone was observed a single time. Thawed, overnight-rested PBMC were stained with GMM-loaded CD1B tetramer, viability dye and anti-CD3, then sorted. CD1B tetramers were loaded with Rhodococcus equi-derived C32 glucose monomycolate. CD14-expressing monocytes were removed from PBMC before cryopreservation and sorting. No alpha-beta pairing information exists for these sequences. The assay was immunoSEQ multiplex PCR, and TCRdb's table has in-frame clones only and misses some. The sample has tens of thousands of clones; roughly 93% are singletons.

Sequencing input: CD1b-GMM tetramer-negative cells sorted from PBMCs. The V gene is TRBV4-1, the J gene TRBJ2-5; a possible D gene is TRBD2 (6 bases). This sequence originates from an adult woman with latent tuberculosis. CDR3 in amino acids: CASSQEMGRETQYF. The CDR3 nucleotides are TGCGCCAGCAGCCAAGAAATGGGGAGGGAGACCCAGTACTTC.